Listed below are T cell receptor beta chains from one sample, sequenced in a study of blood T cells in healthy people across ages. TCRdb redid the calling of the 5' RACE reads with MiXCR, one entry per CDR3 protein. The data hold roughly 1.5 million distinct CDR3 sequences, with about 42% observed a single time. Specimen: blood. These receptors were collected from a woman in her late teens or twenties in good health. Both conserved end residues are part of each CDR3. A D gene is named only where the DNA matches it firmly. The size field is filled for only some rows; it gives once, few, many or a size class.

d_gene	abundance	v_gene	j_gene	CDR3nt	CDR3aa
-	once	TRBV14	TRBJ2-7	TGTGCCAGCAGCCAGCCTCGAGAGGGGGTTAGGAACGAGCAGTACTTC	CASSQPREGVRNEQYF
-	-	TRBV6-1	TRBJ1-6	TGTGCCAGCAGACACCGAGGGGGGCTAAGCTCCTATAATTCACCCCTCCACTTT	CASRHRGGLSSYNSPLHF
-	few	TRBV12-3/TRBV12-4	TRBJ1-1	TGTGCCAGCAGCCCGGGGGCGACGAACACTGAAGCTTTCTTT	CASSPGATNTEAFF
-	-	TRBV10-3	TRBJ2-5	TGTGCCATCAGTGAGTCGACTGCCCTCCAAGAGACCCAGTACTTC	CAISESTALQETQYF
-	-	TRBV4-2	TRBJ2-3	TGTGCCAGCAGCCAAGATCTAGCGAGGGCAGATACGCAGTATTTT	CASSQDLARADTQYF
-	-	TRBV12-3/TRBV12-4	TRBJ1-1	TGTGCCAGCAGTCAATCCAACGGGAACACTGAAGCTTTCTTT	CASSQSNGNTEAFF
-	-	TRBV12-3/TRBV12-4	TRBJ2-1	TGTGCCAGCAGTTTAAGTAAGGGGGGTGAGCAGTTCTTC	CASSLSKGGEQFF
TRBD2	many	TRBV28	TRBJ2-7	TGTGCCAGCAGTTTTAGCGGGAGGGCCTACGAGCAGTACTTC	CASSFSGRAYEQYF
-	many	TRBV20-1	TRBJ1-1	TGCAGTGCTAGAGATCGGAGTAGGGAAGCTTTCTTT	CSARDRSREAFF
-	few	TRBV19	TRBJ2-1	TGTGCCAGTAGCTCTTGGTGGGATGAGCAGTTCTTC	CASSSWWDEQFF
-	-	TRBV9	TRBJ2-1	TGTGCCAGCAATAGGGGGAAAGTACACAATGAGCAGTTCTTC	CASNRGKVHNEQFF
-	-	TRBV4-1	TRBJ1-5	TGCGCCAGCAGCCAGTGGAGGGGGTCAAATCAGCCCCAGCATTTT	CASSQWRGSNQPQHF
-	-	TRBV5-1	TRBJ2-7	TGCGCCAGCAGCCGCACATGGGTGGACGAGCAGTACTTC	CASSRTWVDEQYF
-	few	TRBV25-1	TRBJ1-2	TGTGCCAGCAGTGAATCGGGCGGGTACAGTAACTATGGCTACACCTTC	CASSESGGYSNYGYTF
-	-	TRBV4-3	TRBJ1-1	TGCGCCAGCAGCCAAGATACGAGGACAGTGAACACTGAAGCTTTCTTT	CASSQDTRTVNTEAFF
-	few	TRBV3-1	TRBJ2-2	TGTGCCAGCAGCCGAATTAAGACCGGGGAGCTGTTTTTT	CASSRIKTGELFF
-	-	TRBV15	TRBJ2-1	TGTGCCACCAGCGAACGACTAGAGGTCGGAAATGAGCAGTTCTTC	CATSERLEVGNEQFF
-	-	TRBV20-1	TRBJ1-2	TGCAGTGCTCCCACATGGCCCTATGGCTACACCTTC	CSAPTWPYGYTF
-	few	TRBV29-1	TRBJ2-3	TGCAGCGTTGCCCCCAGAGTGGCCCGGGGCACAGATACGCAGTATTTT	CSVAPRVARGTDTQYF
-	-	TRBV5-1	TRBJ2-7	TGCGCCAGCAGAAATGGTAACGAGCAGTACTTC	CASRNGNEQYF
TRBD1	-	TRBV20-1	TRBJ1-5	TGCAGTGCTATGGGGCCGGGGACAGGGCGCTATAGCAATCAGCCCCAGCATTTT	CSAMGPGTGRYSNQPQHF
-	-	TRBV6-2/TRBV6-3	TRBJ1-2	TGTGCCAGCAGTTACCAGGGGCGCAGCTATGGCTACACCTTC	CASSYQGRSYGYTF
-	-	TRBV28	TRBJ1-2	TGTGCCAGCAGTTGGGACCAAAACTATGGCTACACCTTC	CASSWDQNYGYTF
TRBD2	many	TRBV7-2	TRBJ2-3	TGTGCCAGCAGCTTATACCCTAGCGGGAGCACAGATACGCAGTATTTT	CASSLYPSGSTDTQYF
-	-	TRBV2	TRBJ1-6	TGTGCCAGCAGTGAGTCCGACTTGATGGGCACCCTCCACTTT	CASSESDLMGTLHF
-	-	TRBV6-1	TRBJ1-2	TGTGCCAGCAGTGCGCCGGACAGAGATGGCTACACCTTC	CASSAPDRDGYTF
-	few	TRBV7-2	TRBJ2-3	TGTGCCAGCAGCTTAGCGGCCGGGAGAGGGGATACGCAGTATTTT	CASSLAAGRGDTQYF
-	few	TRBV15	TRBJ1-2	TGTGCCACCAGCAGAGGTCAGGGAGACGGCTACACCTTC	CATSRGQGDGYTF
-	-	TRBV5-1	TRBJ1-3	TGCGCCAGCAGCTTCCGCGTCAGAGACTCTGGAAACACCATATATTTT	CASSFRVRDSGNTIYF
TRBD1	-	TRBV11-1	TRBJ1-6	TGTGCCAGCAGCTTCGCGGGACAGGCCCTGAGCTCCTATAATTCACCCCTCCACTTT	CASSFAGQALSSYNSPLHF
-	-	TRBV7-9	TRBJ2-7	TGTGCCAGCAGCGTAAACGGATACTCCTACGAGCAGTACTTC	CASSVNGYSYEQYF
-	few	TRBV27	TRBJ1-5	TGTGCCAGCAGCATCAACAGGGGCAATCAGCCCCAGCATTTT	CASSINRGNQPQHF
TRBD1	-	TRBV4-3	TRBJ1-2	TGCGCCAGCAGCCAAGGGACAGGGCCTAACTATGGCTACACCTTC	CASSQGTGPNYGYTF
-	few	TRBV29-1	TRBJ2-2	TGCAGCGTTGAACAGGGGAACACCGGGGAGCTGTTTTTT	CSVEQGNTGELFF
TRBD1	-	TRBV9	TRBJ1-2	TGTGCCAGCAGCGCTGGGACAGGTAGAGATGATGGCTACACCTTC	CASSAGTGRDDGYTF
-	-	TRBV4-1	TRBJ1-2	TGCGCCAGCAGCCAAGAGGGCGTTAGTCTCTATGGCTACACCTTC	CASSQEGVSLYGYTF
TRBD2	-	TRBV11-1	TRBJ2-1	TGTGCCAGCAGCTTAAGTTCTAGCGGGAGGCGAAATGAGCAGTTCTTC	CASSLSSSGRRNEQFF
TRBD2	-	TRBV12-3/TRBV12-4	TRBJ2-3	TGTGCCAGCAGTTTTCGGATGGGACTAGCGGGAGAAAGCACAGATACGCAGTATTTT	CASSFRMGLAGESTDTQYF
-	-	TRBV4-3	TRBJ1-2	TGCGCCAGCAGCCACGATCTAGGGGGGCTGAACTATGGCTACACCTTC	CASSHDLGGLNYGYTF
-	-	TRBV29-1	TRBJ1-3	TGCAGCGCCTCACCCTTCTCTGGAAACACCATATATTTT	CSASPFSGNTIYF
-	-	TRBV7-6	TRBJ2-2	TGTGCCAGCAGCCCCAGAGGGTCCAACACCGGGGAGCTGTTTTTT	CASSPRGSNTGELFF